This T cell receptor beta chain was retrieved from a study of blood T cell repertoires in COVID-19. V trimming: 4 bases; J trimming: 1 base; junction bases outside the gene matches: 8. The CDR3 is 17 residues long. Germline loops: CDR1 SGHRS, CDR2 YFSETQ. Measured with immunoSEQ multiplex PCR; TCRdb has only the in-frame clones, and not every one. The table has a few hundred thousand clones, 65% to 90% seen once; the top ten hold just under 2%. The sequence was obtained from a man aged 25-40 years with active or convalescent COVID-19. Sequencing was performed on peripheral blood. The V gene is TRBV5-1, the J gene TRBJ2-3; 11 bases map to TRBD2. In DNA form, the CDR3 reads TGCGCCAGCAGCCCTCTAACTAGCGGGGGAGGCACAGATACGCAGTATTTT. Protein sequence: CASSPLTSGGGTDTQYF. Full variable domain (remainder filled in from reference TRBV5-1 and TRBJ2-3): KAGVTQTPRYLIKTRGQQVTLSCSPISGHRSVSWYQQTPGQGLQFLFEYFSETQRNKGNFPGRFSGRQFSNSRSEMNVSTLELGDSALYLCASSPLTSGGGTDTQYFGPGTRLTVL.